Below, 13 T cell receptor beta chains from the same sample are listed, as sequenced in a study of shared clonotypes between healthy human individuals. In the naive CD8 group, cells lacked CD45RO and were positively selected for CCR7, so terminally differentiated effector memory CD45RA+ cells were left out. Data came from immunoSEQ multiplex PCR; TCRdb stores just in-frame clones and leaves some out. The sample lists more than 500,000 clones, 95% occurring once. Sequenced input: naive CD8+ T cells sorted from blood. These receptors came from a woman in her 30s in good health.

The V gene is TRBV27, the J gene TRBJ2-3; D ambiguous. Per the germline V gene, CDR1 is MNHEY and CDR2 is SMNVEV (reference sequence). V was cut by 2 bases and J by 4 bases, with 4 bases left in between. The CDR3 totals 12 residues. DNA for the CDR3: TGTGCCAGCAGTTTAAGAGCAGATACGCAGTATTTT. This encodes CASSLRADTQYF.

The J gene is TRBJ2-7, the V gene TRBV27; D uncertain. The CDR3 consists of 14 residues. Germline-derived CDR1 and CDR2 are MNHEY and SMNVEV (reference sequence). Between the trimmed V and J ends, which lost 2 bases and 3 bases, there was a span of 11 bases. CDR3 in amino acids: CASSLGRNSYEQYF. The DNA of the CDR3 is TGTGCCAGCAGTTTAGGCCGCAACAGCTACGAGCAGTACTTC.

This clone has just one count. This chain links TRBV6-1 with TRBJ1-1; D is ambiguous. The V gene's germline CDR1 is MNHNS and CDR2 SASEGT. V gave up 1 base and J gave up 12 bases, with 12 bases separating them. This CDR3 has 12 residues. In DNA form, the CDR3 reads TGTGCCAGCAGTGAAGTTCGACATCTAACTTTCTTT. Translating gives CASSEVRHLTFF.

The chain has TRBV27 and TRBJ2-1; maybe TRBD2 (6 bases). Germline CDR1 MNHEY, CDR2 SMNVEV (reference sequence). The CDR3 loop spans 13 amino acids. Trimming left V 3 bases short and J 8 bases short, with 11 bases between. In nucleotides, the CDR3 is TGTGCCAGCAGTTTGACTAGTAGTTATGAGCAGTTCTTC. Translated: CASSLTSSYEQFF.

The rearrangement joins TRBV9 to TRBJ2-7, with 7 bases lining up with TRBD2. The CDR3 is 14 residues long. CDR1 and CDR2 (germline): SGDLS, YYNGEE. Trimming at V came to 0 bases and at J to 2 bases, leaving 2 bases not matched to a gene. CDR3 bases: TGTGCCAGCAGCGTAGGGGGACTACCCTACGAGCAGTACTTC. It encodes CASSVGGLPYEQYF.

This clone was found once. This sequence joins TRBV13 and TRBJ2-7; D might be TRBD2 (5 bases). V was trimmed by 2 bases and J by 0 bases, leaving 8 bases between them. CDR3 length: 14 amino acids. Germline loops: CDR1 PRHDT, CDR2 FYEKMQ (reference sequence). Written as DNA, the CDR3 is TGTGCCAGCAGCTTAACAACTAGCTCCTACGAGCAGTACTTC. The encoded protein is CASSLTTSSYEQYF.

The chain recombines TRBV5-5 with TRBJ2-1; 7 bases line up with TRBD2. The length of the CDR3 is 14 residues. V gave up 1 base and J gave up 8 bases; unmatched junction bases: 6. The germline gives CDR1 SGHKS, CDR2 YYEKEE (reference sequence). CDR3 DNA sequence: TGTGCCAGCAGCTTGTTTCGGGGGGATGATGAGCAGTTCTTC. Translation: CASSLFRGDDEQFF. Drawing the rest from reference TRBV5-5 and TRBJ2-1, the complete variable domain is DAGVTQSPTHLIKTRGQQVTLRCSPISGHKSVSWYQQVLGQGPQFIFQYYEKEERGRGNFPDRFSARQFPNYSSELNVNALLLGDSALYLCASSLFRGDDEQFFGPGTRLTVL.

The chain has TRBV5-5 and TRBJ1-1; TRBD1 aligns across 8 bases. V dropped 4 bases and J dropped 3; count of bases not matched to a gene: 8. The CDR3 runs 15 residues. Germline V gene sequence: CDR1 SGHKS, CDR2 YYEKEE (reference sequence). The CDR3 protein is CASSRRGPADTEAFF. CDR3 nucleotide sequence: TGTGCCAGCAGCCGCAGGGGGCCGGCGGACACTGAAGCTTTCTTT.

This CDR3 reads CASVGQAGNTIYF. The CDR3, as DNA: TGTGCCAGCGTCGGGCAGGCTGGAAACACCATATATTTT. The chain couples TRBV12-1 to TRBJ1-3. TRBV12-1 is a listed pseudogene. This CDR3 region has 13 residues.

This rearrangement joins TRBV5-5 to TRBJ1-2; D ambiguous. The CDR3 extends over 15 amino acids. V was cut by 5 bases and J by 4 bases, with 18 bases left in between. CDR1 is SGHKS and CDR2 is YYEKEE in the germline V gene (reference sequence). CDR3 in DNA: TGTGCCAGCAGTGCACGGGTCGGGGAGCGCTATGGCTACACCTTC. It specifies CASSARVGERYGYTF.

The V and J genes are TRBV11-2 and TRBJ2-7; D unresolved. The CDR3 contains 12 residues. Per germline, CDR1 SGHAT and CDR2 FQNNGV. V was pared by 5 bases and J by 2 bases, with 7 bases between. The CDR3 is CASSERTYEQYF. The CDR3 DNA is TGTGCCAGCAGCGAACGGACCTACGAGCAGTACTTC.

CDR3 residues: CASSTTGVLLAKNIQYF. The CDR3 nucleotides are TGTGCCAGCAGCACCACTGGGGTCCTCCTAGCCAAAAACATTCAGTACTTC. V usage is TRBV5-6 and J usage is TRBJ2-4; D not resolved. Trimming left V 4 bases short and J 0 bases short, with 17 bases between. Germline V gives CDR1 SGHDT, CDR2 YYEEEE. The CDR3 length is 17 residues.

This clone was recorded once. The chain is built from TRBV28 and TRBJ2-3; D not certain. The V end lost 2 bases, the J end lost 4 bases, and 4 bases lay between the germline ends. The germline V gene encodes CDR1 MDHEN and CDR2 SYDVKM. The CDR3 spans 12 residues. This CDR3 reads CASSLNADTQYF. DNA of the CDR3: TGTGCCAGCAGTTTAAATGCAGATACGCAGTATTTT.